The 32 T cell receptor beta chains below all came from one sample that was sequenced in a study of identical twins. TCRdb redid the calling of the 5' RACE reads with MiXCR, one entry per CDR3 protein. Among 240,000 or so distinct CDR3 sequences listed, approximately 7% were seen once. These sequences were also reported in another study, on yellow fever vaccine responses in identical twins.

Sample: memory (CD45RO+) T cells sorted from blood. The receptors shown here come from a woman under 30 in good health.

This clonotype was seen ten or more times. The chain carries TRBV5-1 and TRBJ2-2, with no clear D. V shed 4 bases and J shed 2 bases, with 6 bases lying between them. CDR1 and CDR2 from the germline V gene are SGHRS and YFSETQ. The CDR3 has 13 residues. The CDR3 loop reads CASSPRNTGELFF. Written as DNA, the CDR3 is TGCGCCAGCAGCCCGAGAAACACCGGGGAGCTGTTTTTT.

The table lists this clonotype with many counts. The CDR3: CASSFLGSSYNEQFF. CDR3 coding DNA: TGTGCCAGCAGTTTCCTCGGGAGCTCCTACAATGAGCAGTTCTTC. The genes are TRBV27 and TRBJ2-1; D may be TRBD2 (6 bases). This CDR3 is 15 amino acids long. Trimming took off 3 bases at V and 0 bases at J, with 9 bases between the two ends. Per germline, CDR1 MNHEY and CDR2 SMNVEV (reference sequence).

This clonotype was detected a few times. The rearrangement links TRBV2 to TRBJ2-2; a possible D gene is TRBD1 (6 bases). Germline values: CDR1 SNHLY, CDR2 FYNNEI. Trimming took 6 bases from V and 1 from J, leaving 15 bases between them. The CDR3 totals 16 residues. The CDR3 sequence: CASSETRGQNTGELFF. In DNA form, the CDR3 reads TGTGCCAGCAGCGAGACCAGGGGACAGAACACCGGGGAGCTGTTTTTT.

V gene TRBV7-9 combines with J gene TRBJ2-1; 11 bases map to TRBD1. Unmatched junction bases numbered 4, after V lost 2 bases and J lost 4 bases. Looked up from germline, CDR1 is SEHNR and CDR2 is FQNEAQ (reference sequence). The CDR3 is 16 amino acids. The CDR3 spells CASSLQGQGGYNEQFF. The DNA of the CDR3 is TGTGCCAGCAGCTTACAGGGACAGGGGGGTTACAATGAGCAGTTCTTC. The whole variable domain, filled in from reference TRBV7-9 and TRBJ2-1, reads DTGVSQNPRHKITKRGQNVTFRCDPISEHNRLYWYRQTLGQGPEFLTYFQNEAQLEKSRLLSDRFSAERPKGSFSTLEIQRTEQGDSAMYLCASSLQGQGGYNEQFFGPGTRLTVL.

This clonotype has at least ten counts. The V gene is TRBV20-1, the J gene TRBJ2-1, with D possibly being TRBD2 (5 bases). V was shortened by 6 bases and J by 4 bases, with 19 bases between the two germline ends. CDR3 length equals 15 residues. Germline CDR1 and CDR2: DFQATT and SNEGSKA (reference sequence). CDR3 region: CSAPPEGIGYNEQFF. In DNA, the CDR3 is TGCAGTGCCCCCCCAGAGGGTATTGGGTACAATGAGCAGTTCTTC.

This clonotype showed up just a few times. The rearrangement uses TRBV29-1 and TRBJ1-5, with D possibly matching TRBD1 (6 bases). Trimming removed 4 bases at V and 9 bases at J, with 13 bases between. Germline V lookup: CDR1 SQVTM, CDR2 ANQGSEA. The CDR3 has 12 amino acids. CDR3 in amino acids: CSVGTVLGPQHF. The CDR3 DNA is TGCAGCGTTGGGACAGTCCTGGGGCCCCAGCATTTT.

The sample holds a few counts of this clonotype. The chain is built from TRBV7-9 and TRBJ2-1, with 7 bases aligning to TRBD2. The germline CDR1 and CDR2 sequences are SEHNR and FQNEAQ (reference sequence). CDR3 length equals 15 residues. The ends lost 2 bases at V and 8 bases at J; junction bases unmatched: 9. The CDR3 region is CASSLTAGVVDEQFF. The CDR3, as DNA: TGTGCCAGCAGCTTAACCGCGGGAGTGGTCGATGAGCAGTTCTTC.

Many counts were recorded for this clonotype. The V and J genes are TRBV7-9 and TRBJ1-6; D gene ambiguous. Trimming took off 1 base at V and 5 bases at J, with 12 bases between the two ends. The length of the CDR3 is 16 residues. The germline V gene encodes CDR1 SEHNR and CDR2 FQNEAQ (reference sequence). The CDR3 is CASSLVEKWNNSPLHF. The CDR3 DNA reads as TGTGCCAGCAGCTTAGTCGAGAAGTGGAATAATTCACCCCTCCACTTT.

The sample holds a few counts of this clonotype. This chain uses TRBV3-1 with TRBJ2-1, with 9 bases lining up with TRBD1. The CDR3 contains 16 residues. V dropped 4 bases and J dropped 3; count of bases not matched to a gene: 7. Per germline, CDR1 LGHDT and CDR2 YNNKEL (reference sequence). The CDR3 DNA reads TGTGCCAGCAGCCCAATATGGACAGGGGTCTACAATGAGCAGTTCTTC. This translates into CASSPIWTGVYNEQFF.

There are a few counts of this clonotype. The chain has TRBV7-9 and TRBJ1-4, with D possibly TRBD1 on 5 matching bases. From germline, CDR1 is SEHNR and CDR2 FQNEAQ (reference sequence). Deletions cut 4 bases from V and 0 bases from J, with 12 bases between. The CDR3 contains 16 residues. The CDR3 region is CASSYGAIATNEKLFF. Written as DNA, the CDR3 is TGTGCCAGCAGCTACGGGGCAATAGCAACTAATGAAAAACTGTTTTTT.

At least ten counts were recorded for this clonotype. CDR3 DNA: TGTGCCAGCAGTTCCTCGATGAGCTCCTATAATTCACCCCTCCACTTT. Protein sequence: CASSSSMSSYNSPLHF. The V call is TRBV27, the J call TRBJ1-6, with D unresolved. The CDR3 spans 16 residues. V was pared by 4 bases and J by 0 bases, with 10 bases between. Germline CDR1 MNHEY, CDR2 SMNVEV (reference sequence).

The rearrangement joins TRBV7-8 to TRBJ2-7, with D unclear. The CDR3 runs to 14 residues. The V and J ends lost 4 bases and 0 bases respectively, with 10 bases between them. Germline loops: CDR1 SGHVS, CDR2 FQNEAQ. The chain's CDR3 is CASSSGLTSYEQYV. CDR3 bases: TGTGCCAGCAGCTCAGGTCTCACCTCCTACGAGCAGTACGTC.

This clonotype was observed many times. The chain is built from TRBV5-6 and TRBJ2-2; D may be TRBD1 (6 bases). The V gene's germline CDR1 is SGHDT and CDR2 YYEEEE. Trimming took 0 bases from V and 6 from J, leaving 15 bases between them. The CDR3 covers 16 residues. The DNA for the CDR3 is TGTGCCAGCAGCTTGGGCTGGGCAGGGGTGGCCGGGGAGCTGTTTTTT. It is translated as CASSLGWAGVAGELFF.

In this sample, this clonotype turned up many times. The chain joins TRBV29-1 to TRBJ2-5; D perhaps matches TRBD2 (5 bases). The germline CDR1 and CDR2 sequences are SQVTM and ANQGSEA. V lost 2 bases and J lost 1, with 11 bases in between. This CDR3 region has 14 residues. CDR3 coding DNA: TGCAGCGTTGAACAAGGACTTACCCAAGAGACCCAGTACTTC. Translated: CSVEQGLTQETQYF.

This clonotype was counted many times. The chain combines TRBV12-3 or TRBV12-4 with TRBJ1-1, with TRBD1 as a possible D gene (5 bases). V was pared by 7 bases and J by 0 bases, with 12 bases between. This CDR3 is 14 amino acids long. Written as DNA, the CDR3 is TGTGCCAGCAAGGCGGGACGGGTGAACACTGAAGCTTTCTTT. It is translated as CASKAGRVNTEAFF.

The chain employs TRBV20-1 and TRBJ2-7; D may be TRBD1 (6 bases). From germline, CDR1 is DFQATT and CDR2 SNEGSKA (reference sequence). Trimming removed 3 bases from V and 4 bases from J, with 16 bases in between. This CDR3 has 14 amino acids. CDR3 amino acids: CSARGASRNYEQYF. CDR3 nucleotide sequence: TGCAGTGCTAGGGGGGCTAGCAGGAATTACGAGCAGTACTTC.

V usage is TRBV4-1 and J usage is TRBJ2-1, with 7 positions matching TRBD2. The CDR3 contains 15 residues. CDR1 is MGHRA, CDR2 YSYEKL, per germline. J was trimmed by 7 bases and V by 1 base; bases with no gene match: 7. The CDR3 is CASSQGERGPNEQFF. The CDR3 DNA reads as TGCGCCAGCAGCCAAGGAGAGCGGGGCCCAAATGAGCAGTTCTTC.

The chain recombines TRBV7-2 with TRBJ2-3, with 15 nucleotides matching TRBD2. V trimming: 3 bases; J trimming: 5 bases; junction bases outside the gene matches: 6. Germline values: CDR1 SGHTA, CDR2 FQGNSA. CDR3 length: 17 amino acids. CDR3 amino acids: CASSLSGTSGRKDTQYF. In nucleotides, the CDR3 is TGTGCCAGCAGCTTGAGTGGGACTAGCGGGAGGAAAGATACGCAGTATTTT.

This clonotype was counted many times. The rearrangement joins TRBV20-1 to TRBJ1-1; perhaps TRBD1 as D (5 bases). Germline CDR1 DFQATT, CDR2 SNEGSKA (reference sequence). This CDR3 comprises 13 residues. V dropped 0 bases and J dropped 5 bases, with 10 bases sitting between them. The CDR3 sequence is CSARDGGKTEAFF. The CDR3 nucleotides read TGCAGTGCTAGAGATGGGGGGAAGACTGAAGCTTTCTTT.

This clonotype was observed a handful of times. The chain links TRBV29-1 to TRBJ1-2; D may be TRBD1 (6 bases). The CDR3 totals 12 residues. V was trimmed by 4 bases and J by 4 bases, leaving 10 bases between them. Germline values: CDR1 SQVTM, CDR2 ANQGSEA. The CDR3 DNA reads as TGCAGCGTTGGCGAGGGGGGCTATGGCTACACCTTC. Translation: CSVGEGGYGYTF.

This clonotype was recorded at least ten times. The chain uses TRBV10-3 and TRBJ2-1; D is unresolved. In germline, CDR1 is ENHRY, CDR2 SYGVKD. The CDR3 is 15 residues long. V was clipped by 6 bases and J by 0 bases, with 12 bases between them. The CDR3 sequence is CAISPQDPSYNEQFF. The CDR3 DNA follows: TGTGCCATCAGCCCGCAGGACCCCTCCTACAATGAGCAGTTCTTC.

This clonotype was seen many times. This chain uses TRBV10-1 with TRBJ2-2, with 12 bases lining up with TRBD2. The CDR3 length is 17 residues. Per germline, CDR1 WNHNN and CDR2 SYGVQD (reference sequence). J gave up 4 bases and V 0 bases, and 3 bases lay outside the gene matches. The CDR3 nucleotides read TGCGCCAGCAGTGAGTCCGGACTAGCGGGAACCACCGGGGAGCTGTTTTTT. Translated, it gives CASSESGLAGTTGELFF.

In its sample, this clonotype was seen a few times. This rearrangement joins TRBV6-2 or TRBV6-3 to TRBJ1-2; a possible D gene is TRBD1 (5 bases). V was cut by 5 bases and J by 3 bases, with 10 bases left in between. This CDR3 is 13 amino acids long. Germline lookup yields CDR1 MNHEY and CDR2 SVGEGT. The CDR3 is CASSRGTYYGYTF. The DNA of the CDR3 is TGTGCCAGCAGTCGAGGGACTTACTATGGCTACACCTTC.

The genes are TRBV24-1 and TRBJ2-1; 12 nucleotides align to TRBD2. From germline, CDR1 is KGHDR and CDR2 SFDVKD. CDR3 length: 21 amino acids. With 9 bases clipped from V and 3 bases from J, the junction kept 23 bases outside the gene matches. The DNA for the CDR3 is TGTGCCACCTTTTATTTGCAGGGGGGGACCGTGGGACTAGCGGGCTACAATGAGCAGTTCTTC. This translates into CATFYLQGGTVGLAGYNEQFF.

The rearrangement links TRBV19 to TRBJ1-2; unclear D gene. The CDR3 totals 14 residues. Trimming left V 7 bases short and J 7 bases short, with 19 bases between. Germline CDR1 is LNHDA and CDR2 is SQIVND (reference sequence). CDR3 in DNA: TGTGCCAGTATCGGGATGGCAGGCTTGGGTGGCTACACCTTC. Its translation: CASIGMAGLGGYTF.

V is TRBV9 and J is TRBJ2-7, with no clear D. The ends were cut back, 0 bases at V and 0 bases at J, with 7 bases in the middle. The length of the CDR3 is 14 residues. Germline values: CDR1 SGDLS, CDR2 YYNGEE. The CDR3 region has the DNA TGTGCCAGCAGCGTAGTTCCCAGCTCCTACGAGCAGTACTTC. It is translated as CASSVVPSSYEQYF. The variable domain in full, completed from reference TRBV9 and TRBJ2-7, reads DSGVTQTPKHLITATGQRVTLRCSPRSGDLSVYWYQQSLDQGLQFLIQYYNGEERAKGNILERFSAQQFPDLHSELNLSSLELGDSALYFCASSVVPSSYEQYFGPGTRLTVT.

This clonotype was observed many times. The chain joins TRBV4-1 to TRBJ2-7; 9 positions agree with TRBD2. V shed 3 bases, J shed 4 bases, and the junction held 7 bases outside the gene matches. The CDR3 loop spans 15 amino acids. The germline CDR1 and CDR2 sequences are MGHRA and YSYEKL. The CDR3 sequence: CASSHPGTSKYEQYF. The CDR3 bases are TGCGCCAGCAGCCACCCCGGGACTAGCAAGTACGAGCAGTACTTC.

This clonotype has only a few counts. CDR3 residues: CASSQDGQGYGYTF. In DNA form, the CDR3 reads TGCGCCAGCAGCCAAGACGGCCAGGGGTATGGCTACACCTTC. The chain links TRBV4-1 to TRBJ1-2, with a possible D match to TRBD1 (6 bases). Germline loops: CDR1 MGHRA, CDR2 YSYEKL. This CDR3 is 14 amino acids long. Trimming removed 0 bases at V and 5 bases at J, with 10 bases between.

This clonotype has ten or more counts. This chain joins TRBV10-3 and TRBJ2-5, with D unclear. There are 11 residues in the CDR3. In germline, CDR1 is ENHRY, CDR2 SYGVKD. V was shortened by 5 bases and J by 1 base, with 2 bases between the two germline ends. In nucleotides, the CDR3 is TGTGCCATCAGTACCCAAGAGACCCAGTACTTC. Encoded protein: CAISTQETQYF.

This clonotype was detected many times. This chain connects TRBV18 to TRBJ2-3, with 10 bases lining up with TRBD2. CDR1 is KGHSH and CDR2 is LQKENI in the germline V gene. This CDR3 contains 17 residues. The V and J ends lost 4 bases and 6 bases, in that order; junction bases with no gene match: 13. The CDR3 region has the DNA TGTGCCAGCTCACTAACCAAGACAGCGGGAGGGCCGGATACGCAGTATTTT. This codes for CASSLTKTAGGPDTQYF.

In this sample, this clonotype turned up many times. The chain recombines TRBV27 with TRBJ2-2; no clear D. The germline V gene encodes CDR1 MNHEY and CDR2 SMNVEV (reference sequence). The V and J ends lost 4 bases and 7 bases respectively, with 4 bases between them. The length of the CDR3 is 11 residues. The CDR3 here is CASSSVGELFF. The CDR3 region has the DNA TGTGCCAGCAGTTCGGTCGGGGAGCTGTTTTTT.

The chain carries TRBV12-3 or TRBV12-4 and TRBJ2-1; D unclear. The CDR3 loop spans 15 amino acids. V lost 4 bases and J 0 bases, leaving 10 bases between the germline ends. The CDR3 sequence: CASSWTSSSYNEQFF. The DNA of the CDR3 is TGTGCCAGCAGTTGGACGTCAAGCTCCTACAATGAGCAGTTCTTC.